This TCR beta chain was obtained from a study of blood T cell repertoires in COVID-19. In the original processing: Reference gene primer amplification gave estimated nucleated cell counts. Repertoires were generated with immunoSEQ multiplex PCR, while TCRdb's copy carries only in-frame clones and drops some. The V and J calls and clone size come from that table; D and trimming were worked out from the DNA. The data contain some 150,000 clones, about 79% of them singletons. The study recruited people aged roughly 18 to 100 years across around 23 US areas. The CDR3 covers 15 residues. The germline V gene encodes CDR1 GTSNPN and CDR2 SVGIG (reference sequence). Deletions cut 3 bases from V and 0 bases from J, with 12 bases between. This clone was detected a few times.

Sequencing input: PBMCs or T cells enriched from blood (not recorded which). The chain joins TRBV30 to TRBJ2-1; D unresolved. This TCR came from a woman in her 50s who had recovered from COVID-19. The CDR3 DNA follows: TGTGCCTGGAGCCTTATAGCCTCCTCCTACAATGAGCAGTTCTTC. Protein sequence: CAWSLIASSYNEQFF.